This T cell receptor (beta chain) was recorded in a study of response to subunit inactivated influenza vaccine. TCRdb reprocessed the RT-PCR reads with MiXCR, giving one entry per CDR3 protein. The sample shows about 570,000 distinct CDR3 sequences, around 10% of them seen only once. The CDR3 runs 16 residues. The junction had 10 bases not matched to a gene; V was cut back by 8 bases and J by 2 bases. The same data also went into a second study, on T cells expressing NK-cell markers. That source reports: Researchers built TCR beta cDNA using 5'RACE template switching with UMIs.

The sequenced sample was PBMCs from blood, obtained on the day of vaccination. The chain employs TRBV12-3 or TRBV12-4 and TRBJ1-5; 9 positions agree with TRBD1. This TCR was sampled from a man aged 45 to 65 who received an inactivated influenza vaccine. DNA of the CDR3: TGTGCCAGCGGATTACAGGGGGCAGTACGCAATCAGCCCCAGCATTTT. Translation gives CASGLQGAVRNQPQHF.